The text below deals with one T cell receptor beta chain. This clonotype was recorded once. Its antigen is still unknown. An end of the junction differs from the germline gene, which may be a read error. This specimen belongs to a study of tumor-infiltrating lymphocytes in primary liver carcinoma (dated by TCRdb to about 2017). About the investigation overall: Roughly five patients with histopathologically diagnosed primary liver carcinoma underwent surgical resection in China between November 2015 and March 2016. Each sample produced about 3.5 to 7.13 million productive TCRbeta reads, and read depth showed no significant difference between tissue types. Across five regions of each liver tumor, along with adjacent normal tissue and blood, the study brought together TCRbeta repertoire sequencing, expression microarrays and whole-exome sequencing. Of the five patients (three men and two women, aged 30 to 69 years), four had hepatocellular carcinoma and one had combined HCC and intrahepatic cholangiocarcinoma. Repertoires from technical replicates were highly reproducible, with mean shared-clone rates about 0.88 and correlation coefficients above 0.98. TCRbeta repertoire sequencing covered about 35 specimens from 5 patients: roughly 25 tumor regions, 5 adjacent noncancerous liver tissues and 5 peripheral blood samples. The five patients had tumors staged T1-T3 N0M0, with maximum diameters ranging from about 4 to 10 cm.

From a lookup of the germline V gene, CDR1 and CDR2 are SGHAT and FQNNGV. From its cysteine to its phenylalanine, the CDR3 spans 17 amino acids. Just the 51-base CDR3 DNA is kept, in frame starting at base 1. Blood RNA was extracted from unsorted whole blood using TRIzol reagent, and germline DNA was obtained with the DNeasy Blood & Tissue kit. At the time of sampling, the patients were treatment-naive and had chronic HBV infection. Before surgery, about 4 milliliters of peripheral blood were collected into K2EDTA tubes. TCRbeta-specific cDNA was reverse-transcribed from roughly 500 ng total RNA using a constant-region primer and ProtoScript II reverse transcriptase. The TCRbeta libraries were prepared through three rounds of nested multiplex PCR following a slightly modified ARM-PCR procedure. Each of the first two PCR rounds ran for about 10 cycles and used multiplex TRBV1-TRBV30 forward primers together with a Cbeta reverse primer. Sample barcodes and Illumina adapters were added in a final 25-cycle PCR using Deep VentR polymerase. Amplicons of 200-500 bp were gel-purified with a QIAquick gel extraction kit before sequencing. An Illumina HiSeq 2500 was used to sequence the TCRbeta amplicons, generating 250-bp paired-end reads. The authors' analysis ran thus. To recover full CDR3 sequences, reads were quality-trimmed using Trimmomatic v0.33 and paired reads were then merged using FLASH v1.2.11. V, D and J germline segments were assigned to the rearranged TCRbeta sequences using MiGEC v1.2.1b. Clonotype statistics, along with Shannon-Wiener diversity indices, were calculated using VDJtools v1.0.0. Except for diversity analysis, only each sample's 250 most abundant clonotypes were used in subsequent analyses to reduce sampling bias. TCRdb trimmed public reads at Q25 via fastp, called clones via MiXCR and kept in-frame beta chains. Rows are combined by CDR3 protein, so each entry shows the most common genes and DNA. None of the V and J calls come from the authors' own analysis; TCRdb made them. The sample records about 210,000 distinct CDR3 sequences, less than 75% of which are singletons. Roughly 6.8% of the sample comes from the top ten.

Summary of the overall study and its limitations: Only the TCR beta chain was sequenced, so true repertoire diversity is likely underestimated because unpaired alpha chains were not captured. Pairs of tumor regions showed greater repertoire overlap (mean around 35%) than tumor-adjacent pairs (about 17%) or tumor-blood pairs (around 15%), which is consistent with antigen-driven expansion. The study included only five patients, and the authors note findings should be validated in a larger study. The top 250 clones accounted for a significantly greater share of the repertoire in tumors than in blood (p = 0.039). Since the samples were bulk and unsorted, there was no way to compare CD4+ and CD8+ T cell repertoires.

This clonotype originated in a woman aged 60-75 years with primary liver carcinoma and hepatitis B virus infection. Source material: peripheral blood. The chain is assembled from TRBV11-2 and TRBJ2-3; the D segment could be TRBD1, given 6 matching bases. The bases read TGTGCCAGCAACTTAGGACCAGGGACACTCTCCAGAGATACGCAGTATTTT. It specifies CASNLGPGTLSRDTQYF.